Many counts were recorded for the clone carrying this T cell receptor beta chain. Its antigen is undetermined. The entry originates in a study of response to subunit inactivated influenza vaccine. TCRdb re-called the RT-PCR reads through MiXCR, storing one row per CDR3 protein. The top ten hold less than 15% of the sample, which has about 500,000 distinct CDR3 sequences, around 7.7% seen once. Study results and caveats: Authors proposed each seasonal influenza vaccination draws in few new T cells.

The CDR3 runs 12 residues. Per the germline V gene, CDR1 is MDHEN and CDR2 is SYDVKM. The V end was cut by 3 bases, the J end by 0 bases, with 2 bases between. Material: PBMCs from blood, obtained around 25 months after vaccination. The V call is TRBV28, the J call TRBJ1-1; D ambiguous. The TCR was taken from a man aged 50 to 69 who received an inactivated influenza vaccine. As DNA, the CDR3 is TGTGCCAGCAGTTTTATGAACACTGAAGCTTTCTTT. It is translated as CASSFMNTEAFF.